Detailed here is one T cell receptor (beta chain). These data belong to a study of blood T cell repertoires in COVID-19. Study-wide context: Sample material is recorded as cDNA or gDNA derived from T cells, B-cell-depleted T cells, or PBMCs.

The repertoire was sequenced with immunoSEQ multiplex PCR; TCRdb's copy has only in-frame clones and lacks some. This sample has fewer than 250,000 clones, with roughly 80% found just once. Germline loops: CDR1 PRHDT, CDR2 FYEKMQ (reference sequence). Between the trimmed V and J ends, which lost 4 bases and 7 bases, there was a span of 14 bases. The CDR3 sequence is 14 residues long. Sequenced sample: peripheral blood. The V call is TRBV13, the J call TRBJ2-1; D possibly corresponds to TRBD1 (6 bases). This clonotype was sampled from a woman between 65 and 79 years old with active or convalescent COVID-19. The CDR3 loop is CASSSAVTGNEQFF. The DNA for the CDR3 is TGTGCCAGCAGCTCCGCCGTCACAGGGAATGAGCAGTTCTTC.